The 27 T cell receptor beta chains listed next were all sequenced from one sample in a study of T cells after yellow fever vaccination. Each CDR3 protein is one row after TCRdb ran MiXCR on the 5' RACE reads. The data show over 85,000 distinct CDR3 sequences, more than 7.5% seen once. The source material was CD8+ T cells not binding an NS4B(214-222) dextramer, sorted from PBMCs, sampled roughly 14 days after the first yellow fever vaccination. The receptors were gathered from a man aged 18 to 29 who received the YFV17D yellow fever vaccine.

This clonotype was seen a handful of times. A junction boundary mismatches the germline segment, possibly from a read error. The chain has TRBV7-7 and TRBJ2-3; 10 nucleotides line up with TRBD1. Germline CDR1 SSHAT, CDR2 FNYEAQ (reference sequence). CDR3 size: 14 residues. CDR3 sequence reads: CASSPGQGWDTQYF. The CDR3 DNA reads TGTGCTAGCAGCCCGGGACAGGGGTGGGATACGCAGTATTTT. Drawing the rest from reference TRBV7-7 and TRBJ2-3, the complete variable domain is GAGVSQSPRYKVTKRGQDVTLRCDPISSHATLYWYQQALGQGPEFLTYFNYEAQPDKSGLPSDRFSAERPEGSISTLTIQRTEQRDSAMYRCASSPGQGWDTQYFGPGTRLTVL.

The chain carries TRBV4-1 and TRBJ2-3; D is ambiguous. The CDR3 runs to 11 residues. The V and J ends lost 3 bases and 4 bases respectively, with 2 bases between them. Germline V gives CDR1 MGHRA, CDR2 YSYEKL. The CDR3 DNA follows: TGCGCCAGCAGCCACCCAGATACGCAGTATTTT. This sequence encodes CASSHPDTQYF.

This clonotype was detected ten times or more. The CDR3 nucleotides read TGCGCCAGCAGCCAACCCATGGGGGGCCACAATGAGCAGTTCTTC. Translation: CASSQPMGGHNEQFF. This chain connects TRBV4-3 to TRBJ2-1; D is perhaps TRBD1 or TRBD2 (6 bases each). V was shortened by 2 bases and J by 5 bases, with 13 bases between the two germline ends. The V gene's germline CDR1 is LGHNA and CDR2 YSLEER. The CDR3 has 15 amino acids.

The chain recombines TRBV9 with TRBJ2-2, with 7 positions matching TRBD2. Germline V gene sequence: CDR1 SGDLS, CDR2 YYNGEE. The CDR3 is 13 residues long. V gave up 3 bases and J gave up 6 bases; unmatched junction bases: 2. CDR3: CASSGGGAGELFF. CDR3 bases: TGTGCCAGCAGCGGGGGGGGAGCCGGGGAGCTGTTTTTT.

This clonotype showed up just a few times. Here the CDR3 reads CSASFPGQGVMNGYTF. In nucleotides, the CDR3 is TGCAGTGCTAGTTTCCCCGGACAGGGAGTGATGAATGGCTACACCTTC. The V and J genes are TRBV20-1 and TRBJ1-2; 8 bases match TRBD1. In germline, CDR1 is DFQATT, CDR2 SNEGSKA (reference sequence). Trimming at V came to 3 bases and at J to 6 bases, leaving 15 bases not matched to a gene. The CDR3 sequence is 16 residues long.

This clonotype was seen ten or more times. The chain combines TRBV21-1 with TRBJ2-1; the listed D gene, TRBD1, was not tested against the DNA. TRBV21-1 is a pseudogene locus. The CDR3 sequence is 14 residues long. The CDR3 DNA reads TGTGCCAGCAGCAAGCCGGGACACTACAATGAGCAGTTCTTC. Its protein product is CASSKPGHYNEQFF.

Concerning this clonotype itself: Just one base apart from a much larger clone, this may be a read error. V gene TRBV25-1 combines with J gene TRBJ2-5; D is unclear. Trimming pared 6 bases from V and 2 bases from J, leaving 7 bases between. CDR3 length: 12 amino acids. Germline values: CDR1 MGHDK, CDR2 SYGVNS. CDR3 residues: CASSDRQETQYF. The CDR3, as DNA: TGTGCCAGCAGCGACCGTCAAGAGACCCAGTACTTC.

A few counts support this clonotype. The chain carries TRBV5-4 and TRBJ2-2; no clear D gene. Germline values: CDR1 SGHNT, CDR2 YYREEE (reference sequence). This CDR3 region has 15 residues. V was clipped by 0 bases and J by 0 bases, with 6 bases between them. CDR3 protein: CASSLVDSNTGELFF. CDR3 coding DNA: TGTGCCAGCAGCTTGGTTGACTCGAACACCGGGGAGCTGTTTTTT.

The rearrangement links TRBV12-3 or TRBV12-4 to TRBJ1-2, with TRBD1 identical over 9 bases. The CDR3 is 16 amino acids. The ends lost 5 bases at V and 7 bases at J; junction bases unmatched: 14. CDR3 residues: CASSPLLTGGKSGYTF. As DNA, the CDR3 is TGTGCCAGCAGTCCCCTTCTGACAGGGGGTAAAAGTGGCTACACCTTC.

This clonotype has ten or more counts. This sequence joins TRBV3-1 and TRBJ1-6; D is perhaps TRBD1 (5 bases). V was shortened by 0 bases and J by 10 bases, with 13 bases between the two germline ends. Germline V lookup: CDR1 LGHDT, CDR2 YNNKEL (reference sequence). The CDR3 length is 15 residues. CDR3 in amino acids: CASSQEARWGSPLHF. Here the CDR3 DNA reads TGTGCCAGCAGCCAAGAGGCGCGTTGGGGGTCACCCCTCCACTTT.

J is TRBJ2-1 and V is TRBV4-1; D ambiguous. Deletions cut 0 bases from V and 0 bases from J, with 15 bases between. The germline CDR1 and CDR2 sequences are MGHRA and YSYEKL. The CDR3 covers 18 residues. CDR3 in amino acids: CASSQESQVWSSYNEQFF. The CDR3 DNA reads TGCGCCAGCAGCCAAGAATCCCAGGTTTGGAGCTCCTACAATGAGCAGTTCTTC.

This clonotype came up a few times. The chain is built from TRBV20-1 and TRBJ1-1, with D maybe TRBD1 (5 bases). Germline values: CDR1 DFQATT, CDR2 SNEGSKA (reference sequence). This CDR3 has 13 residues. Trimming cost V 2 bases and J 6 bases, with 13 bases left between them. This CDR3 reads CSARISGRAEAFF. CDR3 DNA: TGCAGTGCTAGAATTTCAGGGAGGGCTGAAGCTTTCTTT.

The table lists this clonotype with many counts. The rearrangement uses TRBV7-9 and TRBJ1-2; D is unresolved. Per germline, CDR1 SEHNR and CDR2 FQNEAQ (reference sequence). Between the trimmed V and J ends, which lost 4 bases and 6 bases, there was a span of 6 bases. This CDR3 region has 11 residues. This CDR3 is CASSWTNGYTF. In DNA, the CDR3 is TGTGCCAGCAGCTGGACCAATGGCTACACCTTC.

At least ten counts were recorded for this clonotype. The V and J genes are TRBV6-4 and TRBJ2-1; 7 nucleotides align to TRBD2. This CDR3 region has 13 residues. Germline trimming cut 2 bases from V and 9 bases from J; bases unmatched to any gene: 4. The germline V gene has CDR1 MRHNA and CDR2 SNTAGT. CDR3 sequence reads: CASSDPSGVEQFF. DNA of the CDR3: TGTGCCAGCAGTGACCCGAGCGGGGTTGAGCAGTTCTTC.

At least ten counts were recorded for this clonotype. The V call is TRBV20-1, the J call TRBJ2-5, with D possibly being TRBD1 (6 bases). V was clipped by 4 bases and J by 3 bases, with 15 bases between them. This CDR3 is 14 amino acids long. The germline gives CDR1 DFQATT, CDR2 SNEGSKA (reference sequence). The CDR3 sequence is CSATTGTSEETQYF. The CDR3 nucleotides are TGCAGTGCTACAACCGGGACATCCGAAGAGACCCAGTACTTC.

This clonotype occurred a few times. The genes are TRBV25-1 and TRBJ1-1; 7 positions match TRBD1. Germline V CDR1 and CDR2: MGHDK, SYGVNS. The CDR3 extends over 13 amino acids. Germline trimming cut 7 bases from V and 2 bases from J; bases unmatched to any gene: 4. The CDR3 sequence is CASKGTANTEAFF. The CDR3 DNA is TGTGCCAGCAAAGGGACAGCCAACACTGAAGCTTTCTTT. Using reference TRBV25-1 and TRBJ1-1 for the parts outside the CDR3, the full variable domain is EADIYQTPRYLVIGTGKKITLECSQTMGHDKMYWYQQDPGMELHLIHYSYGVNSTEKGDLSSESTVSRIRTEHFPLTLESARPSHTSQYLCASKGTANTEAFFGQGTRLTVV.

At least ten counts were recorded for this clonotype. The rearrangement links TRBV29-1 to TRBJ2-7; the match to TRBD1 covers 10 bases. The V and J ends lost 3 bases and 2 bases, in that order; junction bases with no gene match: 7. From germline, CDR1 is SQVTM and CDR2 ANQGSEA. The CDR3 covers 15 residues. This CDR3 reads CSVEGTGQGAYEQYF. The CDR3 coding sequence is TGCAGCGTTGAGGGGACCGGACAGGGGGCCTACGAGCAGTACTTC.

Ten or more counts support this clonotype. The CDR3 spells CASSSTGDNEQFF. CDR3 nucleotide sequence: TGTGCCAGCAGTTCGACAGGGGATAATGAGCAGTTCTTC. The chain employs TRBV12-3 or TRBV12-4 and TRBJ2-1, with 8 bases lining up with TRBD1. Losses at the gene ends were 4 bases for V and 7 bases for J; bases not matched to a gene: 3. The CDR3 runs to 13 residues.

This clonotype turned up a few times. A junction end diverges from the germline sequence, so it may reflect a read error. This sequence joins TRBV27 and TRBJ2-1, with D unresolved. The length of the CDR3 is 12 residues. CDR1 MNHEY and CDR2 SMNVEV come from the germline V gene (reference sequence). DNA of the CDR3: TGTGCCAGCAGTCCCTCCTTCAATGAGCAGTTCTTC. It yields the protein CASSPSFNEQFF.

This clonotype has more than one count but fewer than ten. This sequence joins TRBV4-1 and TRBJ2-7, with a tentative D call TRBD2 (5 bases). The CDR3 is 16 residues long. CDR1 MGHRA and CDR2 YSYEKL come from the germline V gene. V shed 0 bases and J shed 0 bases, with 12 bases lying between them. DNA of the CDR3: TGCGCCAGCAGCCAAGATTTTGGGAGCAACTCCTACGAGCAGTACTTC. It specifies CASSQDFGSNSYEQYF.

The CDR3 DNA is TGTGCCAGCAGCGCAACCGGGCCTAAAGAGACCCAGTACTTC. Translated, it gives CASSATGPKETQYF. J is TRBJ2-5 and V is TRBV4-2; D uncertain. Trimming pared 5 bases from V and 3 bases from J, leaving 13 bases between. Germline CDR1 LGHNA, CDR2 YNFKEQ. CDR3 length equals 14 residues.

The rearrangement links TRBV14 to TRBJ2-3; 7 nucleotides align to TRBD1. The V gene's germline CDR1 is SGHDN and CDR2 FVKESK. The CDR3 sequence is 13 residues long. The trim removed 3 bases at V and 7 bases at J, leaving 4 bases unmatched. CDR3 sequence: CASSQGRGNTQYF. The CDR3 region has the DNA TGTGCCAGCAGCCAGGGCAGGGGGAATACGCAGTATTTT.

The chain joins TRBV4-1 to TRBJ2-1; TRBD2 matches 10 bases. This CDR3 is 16 amino acids long. Germline values: CDR1 MGHRA, CDR2 YSYEKL. The V segment lost 4 bases and the J segment 8 bases; nucleotides outside the gene matches: 11. In nucleotides, the CDR3 is TGCGCCAGCAGCCGGGATACTAGCGGGGTTAGCGATGAGCAGTTCTTC. Translation gives CASSRDTSGVSDEQFF.

A remark on this clonotype: This may be a read error, as it is one base from a much larger clone. This CDR3 fails to terminate in the conserved phenylalanine or tryptophan, so it likely reflects a read error. The rearrangement links TRBV28 to TRBJ2-3; D may be TRBD2 (7 bases). Germline loops: CDR1 MDHEN, CDR2 SYDVKM. Trimming removed 6 bases at V and 0 bases at J, with 13 bases between. The CDR3 consists of 15 residues. The chain's CDR3 is CASSPEGGSTDTQYS. The CDR3, as DNA: TGTGCCAGCAGCCCGGAGGGGGGGAGCACAGATACGCAGTATTCT.

This clonotype was detected a few times. The chain carries TRBV4-1 and TRBJ2-3, with 9 bases aligning to TRBD1. Germline CDR1 reads MGHRA; CDR2 reads YSYEKL. The CDR3 loop spans 17 amino acids. V trimming: 3 bases; J trimming: 2 bases; junction bases outside the gene matches: 9. CDR3: CASSQIQGAFTTDTQYF. DNA for the CDR3: TGCGCCAGCAGCCAGATACAGGGGGCTTTTACCACAGATACGCAGTATTTT.

This clonotype was detected many times. V gene TRBV4-1 combines with J gene TRBJ2-6, with D perhaps assigned TRBD1 or TRBD2 (5 bases each). The CDR3 extends over 14 amino acids. CDR1 and CDR2 (germline): MGHRA, YSYEKL. The V end was cut by 4 bases, the J end by 2 bases, with 6 bases between. CDR3 DNA sequence: TGCGCCAGCAGCCGGGACCCTGGGGCCAACGTCCTGACTTTC. Residues: CASSRDPGANVLTF.

This clonotype has more than one count but fewer than ten. J is TRBJ1-1 and V is TRBV4-1; D uncertain. The CDR3 contains 16 residues. Germline CDR1 is MGHRA and CDR2 is YSYEKL. V was clipped by 0 bases and J by 0 bases, with 11 bases between them. The CDR3 is CASSQDVGQLNTEAFF. The CDR3 nucleotides are TGCGCCAGCAGCCAAGATGTCGGGCAGTTGAACACTGAAGCTTTCTTT.